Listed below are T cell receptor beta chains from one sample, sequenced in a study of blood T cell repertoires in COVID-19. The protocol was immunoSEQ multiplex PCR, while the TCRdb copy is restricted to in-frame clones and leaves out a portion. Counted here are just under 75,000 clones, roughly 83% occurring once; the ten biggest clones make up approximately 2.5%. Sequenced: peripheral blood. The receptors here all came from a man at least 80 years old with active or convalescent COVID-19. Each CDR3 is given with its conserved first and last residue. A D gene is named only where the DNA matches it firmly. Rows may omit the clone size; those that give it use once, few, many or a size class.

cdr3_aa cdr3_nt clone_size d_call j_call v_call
CASSYRQATGELFF TGTGCCAGCAGTTACCGACAGGCCACGGGGGAGCTGTTTTTT NA NA TRBJ2-2 TRBV6-6
CATQVWRGNTGELFF TGTGCCACCCAAGTTTGGAGGGGCAACACCGGGGAGCTGTTTTTT few NA TRBJ2-2 TRBV19
CASSPDIYQPQHF TGTGCCAGCTCTCCCGACATTTATCAGCCCCAGCATTTT NA NA TRBJ1-5 TRBV18
CASSPGTGGRYEQYF TGTGCCAGTAGTCCCGGGACAGGGGGCAGGTACGAGCAGTACTTC once TRBD1 TRBJ2-7 TRBV19
CASSLTGVSEAFF TGTGCCAGCAGCCTTACAGGGGTCTCTGAAGCTTTCTTT NA TRBD1 TRBJ1-1 TRBV6-2/TRBV6-3
CASSFQGNTEAFF TGCGCCAGCAGCTTTCAGGGGAACACTGAAGCTTTCTTT NA NA TRBJ1-1 TRBV5-1
CASSEGTGVMGYTF TGTGCCAGCAGTGAAGGGACAGGGGTAATGGGCTACACCTTC once TRBD1 TRBJ1-2 TRBV6-1
CASSQDRFYNTEAFF TGTGCCAGCTCACAGGACAGGTTTTACAACACTGAAGCTTTCTTT NA TRBD1 TRBJ1-1 TRBV18
CASSLAGTSGLTEQYF TGTGCCAGCAGTCTAGCCGGGACTAGCGGGCTAACCGAGCAGTACTTC NA TRBD2 TRBJ2-7 TRBV28
CASSLDRVGNAFF TGTGCCAGCAGCTTAGATCGAGTGGGCAACGCTTTCTTT NA NA TRBJ1-1 TRBV11-3
CASRQRGGGFEQYF TGTGCCAGCAGGCAACGCGGGGGCGGGTTCGAGCAGTACTTC NA NA TRBJ2-7 TRBV5-4
CASQQGGAEAFF TGTGCCAGTCAGCAGGGAGGCGCTGAAGCTTTCTTT NA NA TRBJ1-1 TRBV19
CASSQVFLNTGELFF TGTGCCAGCAGCCAAGTATTCCTTAACACCGGGGAGCTGTTTTTT NA NA TRBJ2-2 TRBV3-1/TRBV3-2
CASSSVSGRSSYNEQFF TGTGCCAGCAGCTCGGTTAGCGGGAGGAGCTCCTACAATGAGCAGTTCTTC NA TRBD2 TRBJ2-1 TRBV7-9
CASSLGENYGYTF TGCGCCAGCAGCTTGGGAGAAAACTATGGCTACACCTTC NA NA TRBJ1-2 TRBV5-1
CSVETGEKLFF TGCAGCGTTGAAACAGGCGAAAAACTGTTTTTT once NA TRBJ1-4 TRBV29-1
CASSVARGNYGYTF TGTGCCAGCAGCGTAGCTAGGGGCAACTATGGCTACACCTTC NA NA TRBJ1-2 TRBV9
CATTGVGGNTIYF TGTGCCACGACAGGGGTGGGTGGAAACACCATATATTTT NA TRBD1 TRBJ1-3 TRBV28
CASSLQGEASNEQFF TGTGCCAGCTCACTGCAGGGGGAAGCTAGCAATGAGCAGTTCTTC NA TRBD1 TRBJ2-1 TRBV18
CASSHNTGNYGYTF TGTGCCAGCAGCCACAATACGGGGAACTATGGCTACACCTTC NA NA TRBJ1-2 TRBV7-9
CASSLAAGVSYEQYF TGCGCCAGCAGCTTGGCGGCGGGCGTCTCCTACGAGCAGTACTTC NA NA TRBJ2-7 TRBV5-1
CASSQDSRFNQPQHF TGTGCCAGCAGCCAAGATAGTCGTTTTAATCAGCCCCAGCATTTT few NA TRBJ1-5 TRBV3-1/TRBV3-2
CALDRGRIMNTEAFF TGTGCCCTCGACAGGGGGCGGATTATGAACACTGAAGCTTTCTTT NA TRBD1 TRBJ1-1 TRBV30
CASRGQGNYEQYF TGCGCCAGCCGGGGACAGGGGAACTACGAGCAGTACTTC NA TRBD1 TRBJ2-7 TRBV5-1
CASSPVGSPDTQYF TGTGCCAGCTCACCAGTAGGGAGCCCAGATACGCAGTATTTT NA NA TRBJ2-3 TRBV18
CASSSRQGRGTDTQYF TGTGCCAGCAGCTCCAGACAGGGTAGAGGGACAGATACGCAGTATTTT once TRBD1 TRBJ2-3 TRBV7-9
CASSPRGGSKTGELFF TGTGCCAGCAGCCCCAGGGGCGGGAGTAAGACCGGGGAGCTGTTTTTT once NA TRBJ2-2 TRBV5-4
CASSPETGFSYEQYF TGTGCCAGCTCACCAGAAACAGGGTTCTCCTACGAGCAGTACTTC NA NA TRBJ2-7 TRBV18
CASSPGQGLEQFF TGCGCCAGCAGCCCTGGGCAGGGCCTTGAGCAGTTCTTC NA NA TRBJ2-1 TRBV5-1
CASTWVGGAWEQFF TGTGCCAGCACCTGGGTGGGGGGGGCTTGGGAGCAGTTCTTC NA NA TRBJ2-1 TRBV6-5
CASSPLGLAGNEQFF TGTGCCAGCAGTCCCCTGGGACTAGCGGGCAATGAGCAGTTCTTC NA TRBD2 TRBJ2-1 TRBV27
CASSPTVNYGYTF TGTGCCAGCAGCCCGACAGTAAACTATGGCTACACCTTC NA NA TRBJ1-2 TRBV12-3/TRBV12-4
CASSRLADRGNQPQHF TGTGCCAGTAGCCGACTCGCGGACAGGGGAAATCAGCCCCAGCATTTT NA TRBD1 TRBJ1-5 TRBV19
CASSYPNRGRYEKLFF TGTGCCAGCAGTTACCCTAACAGGGGGCGGTACGAAAAACTGTTTTTT NA TRBD1 TRBJ1-4 TRBV6-6
CASSFDRGYGYTF TGTGCCAGCAGTTTCGACAGGGGCTATGGCTACACCTTC NA TRBD1 TRBJ1-2 TRBV12-3/TRBV12-4
CASSIGTSGKGEQYF TGTGCCAGTAGTATCGGGACTAGCGGTAAAGGGGAGCAGTACTTC NA TRBD2 TRBJ2-7 TRBV19
CASRGQAMSTIYF TGTGCCAGCAGGGGACAGGCCATGAGCACCATATATTTT few TRBD1 TRBJ1-3 TRBV2
CASSEKGRGSYEQYF TGTGCCAGCAGTGAAAAGGGCAGGGGTTCCTACGAGCAGTACTTC once NA TRBJ2-7 TRBV6-1
CASKRQGAGNSPLHF TGTGCCAGCAAGAGGCAGGGGGCAGGAAATTCACCCCTCCACTTT NA TRBD1 TRBJ1-6 TRBV6-5
CASSLGTTGMEQFF TGTGCCAGCAGCTTAGGTACGACAGGTATGGAGCAGTTCTTC NA NA TRBJ2-1 TRBV11-2
CASSARVAGGPGEQFF TGTGCCAGCAGCGCCCGGGTAGCGGGGGGGCCTGGTGAGCAGTTCTTC NA TRBD2 TRBJ2-1 TRBV7-2
CASSPYPSRLNTGELFF TGCGCCAGCAGCCCCTACCCCTCTAGGTTGAACACCGGGGAGCTGTTTTTT once NA TRBJ2-2 TRBV5-1
CASSLSSYEQYF TGTGCCAGCAGCTTGAGCTCCTACGAGCAGTACTTC few NA TRBJ2-7 TRBV7-9
CASKRQGALEKLFF TGTGCCAGCAAACGACAGGGGGCCTTGGAAAAACTGTTTTTT NA TRBD1 TRBJ1-4 TRBV3-1/TRBV3-2
CASRPSGNNSPLHF TGTGCCAGCAGACCTTCAGGGAATAATTCACCCCTCCACTTT NA NA TRBJ1-6 TRBV27
CASSYFSGGAYEQYF TGTGCCAGCAGCTACTTTAGCGGGGGGGCTTACGAGCAGTACTTC NA TRBD2 TRBJ2-7 TRBV7-2
CASSQTGSNEKLFF TGTGCCAGCAGCCAAACCGGGAGTAATGAAAAACTGTTTTTT NA NA TRBJ1-4 TRBV4-2
CASSLGDSHYEQYF TGCGCCAGCAGCTTGGGGGACAGCCACTACGAGCAGTACTTC NA TRBD1 TRBJ2-7 TRBV5-1